The 8 T cell receptor beta chains below all came from one sample that was sequenced in a study of T cell responses to AZD1222 COVID-19 vaccine. Repertoires were generated with immunoSEQ multiplex PCR, while TCRdb's copy carries only in-frame clones and drops some. The repertoire holds about 83,000 clones, more than 75% seen once, with 4% to 5.5% in the top ten. The sequences come from peripheral blood, collected on day 0 of MenACWY control vaccination. These receptors were taken from an adult in good health.

This clone was seen only once. The genes are TRBV9 and TRBJ2-3; 7 nucleotides line up with TRBD2. The V segment lost 0 bases and the J segment 4 bases; nucleotides outside the gene matches: 2. This CDR3 comprises 14 residues. The germline V gene has CDR1 SGDLS and CDR2 YYNGEE. The CDR3 bases are TGTGCCAGCAGCGTAGGACTAGCCTCAGATACGCAGTATTTT. This gives the protein CASSVGLASDTQYF.

This clone has just one count. V is TRBV6-5 and J is TRBJ2-1; TRBD1 matches at 9 bases. Germline CDR1 reads MNHEY; CDR2 reads SVGAGI. The CDR3 totals 16 residues. V lost 2 bases, J lost 6 bases, and 8 bases stayed unmatched. CDR3 sequence (DNA): TGTGCCAGCAGTTACGCCAGACAGGGGGAAGGCAATGAGCAGTTCTTC. This translates into CASSYARQGEGNEQFF.

The chain uses TRBV11-2 and TRBJ1-1; no reliable D call. This CDR3 contains 14 residues. Germline V gene lookup returns CDR1 SGHAT and CDR2 FQNNGV. V was trimmed by 2 bases and J by 1 base, leaving 8 bases between them. The CDR3 nucleotides read TGTGCCAGCAGCTTAAACGGAGGGAACACTGAAGCTTTCTTT. Its translation is CASSLNGGNTEAFF. The whole variable domain, filled in from reference TRBV11-2 and TRBJ1-1, reads EAGVAQSPRYKIIEKRQSVAFWCNPISGHATLYWYQQILGQGPKLLIQFQNNGVVDDSQLPKDRFSAERLKGVDSTLKIQPAKLEDSAVYLCASSLNGGNTEAFFGQGTRLTVV.

The V and J genes are TRBV6-2 or TRBV6-3 and TRBJ2-2; D gene ambiguous. V was pared by 4 bases and J by 0 bases, with 3 bases between. There are 13 residues in the CDR3. Germline V gene data show CDR1 as MNHEY and CDR2 as SVGEGT. CDR3 coding DNA: TGTGCCAGCAGTTGGCCGAACACCGGGGAGCTGTTTTTT. This encodes CASSWPNTGELFF.

The rearrangement joins TRBV7-9 to TRBJ2-3; no reliable D call. V was trimmed by 5 bases and J by 2 bases, leaving 14 bases between them. Germline CDR1 reads SEHNR; CDR2 reads FQNEAQ (reference sequence). The CDR3 runs to 15 residues. The CDR3 nucleotides read TGTGCCAGCAGCCGATACTTCGTTCCCACAGATACGCAGTATTTT. Its translation is CASSRYFVPTDTQYF.

This sequence joins TRBV7-9 and TRBJ1-1, with D perhaps TRBD1 (5 bases). The V gene's germline CDR1 is SEHNR and CDR2 FQNEAQ (reference sequence). V was shortened by 6 bases and J by 11 bases, with 16 bases between the two germline ends. The length of the CDR3 is 12 residues. The CDR3 sequence: CASSPSGAVAFF. The CDR3 region has the DNA TGTGCCAGCAGTCCTTCTGGGGCCGTCGCTTTCTTT.

V usage is TRBV19 and J usage is TRBJ2-1; D unresolved. The germline V and J ends were trimmed by 7 bases and 6 bases, with 16 bases remaining between them. CDR1 LNHDA and CDR2 SQIVND come from the germline V gene (reference sequence). This CDR3 spans 14 amino acids. The CDR3 is CASNRNNLGNEQFF. CDR3 bases: TGTGCCAGTAACCGGAATAATCTTGGCAATGAGCAGTTCTTC.

V usage is TRBV5-1 and J usage is TRBJ1-1; 8 nucleotides line up with TRBD1. Germline CDR1 SGHRS, CDR2 YFSETQ. The CDR3 is 12 residues long. V gave up 5 bases and J gave up 6 bases; unmatched junction bases: 3. The CDR3 loop reads CASRQGASEAFF. The CDR3 DNA follows: TGCGCCAGCAGGCAGGGGGCTTCTGAAGCTTTCTTT.